The 15 T cell receptor beta chains listed next were all sequenced from one sample in a study of T cell changes during pregnancy in multiple sclerosis. Sequencing used immunoSEQ multiplex PCR; TCRdb keeps in-frame clones, though not all of them. The table has over 35,000 clones, approximately 91% seen once. This specimen consisted of CD4+ T cells from peripheral blood mononuclear cells, obtained in the third trimester of pregnancy. The receptors here all came from a female donor in good health, enrolled as a control in a pregnancy study.

The genes are TRBV29-1 and TRBJ2-5; maybe TRBD1 (5 bases). The better agreement between TRBJ2-7 and the DNA end casts doubt on the J call. Germline lookup yields CDR1 SQVTM and CDR2 ANQGSEA. This CDR3 is 13 amino acids long. The CDR3 bases are TGCAGCGTTGTGGACACGTTCTCCTACGAGCAGTACTTC. Residues: CSVVDTFSYEQYF.

The V call is TRBV30, the J call TRBJ1-2; TRBD1 matches 9 bases. V was pared by 5 bases and J by 6 bases, with 10 bases of the junction left unmatched. Germline V gene data show CDR1 as GTSNPN and CDR2 as SVGIG (reference sequence). The CDR3 runs 14 residues. The CDR3: CAWGVKQGANGYTF. In DNA form, the CDR3 reads TGTGCCTGGGGGGTCAAACAGGGGGCCAATGGCTACACCTTC.

The chain recombines TRBV2 with TRBJ2-1; no reliable D call. This CDR3 is built from 14 residues. Germline assignment: CDR1 SNHLY and CDR2 FYNNEI. V was clipped by 2 bases and J by 7 bases, with 12 bases between them. Written as DNA, the CDR3 is TGTGCCAGCAGTGAACTAAATTCGGTGAATGAGCAGTTCTTC. This codes for CASSELNSVNEQFF. Full variable domain (rest looked up from reference TRBV2 and TRBJ2-1): EPEVTQTPSHQVTQMGQEVILRCVPISNHLYFYWYRQILGQKVEFLVSFYNNEISEKSEIFDDQFSVERPDGSNFTLKIRSTKLEDSAMYFCASSELNSVNEQFFGPGTRLTVL.

This clone was recorded once. The chain recombines TRBV28 with TRBJ2-7, with D possibly matching TRBD1 (5 bases). CDR3 size: 12 residues. CDR1 MDHEN and CDR2 SYDVKM come from the germline V gene. Trimming pared 7 bases from V and 4 bases from J, leaving 11 bases between. In DNA form, the CDR3 reads TGTGCCAGCACCGTTAGGGGTTACGAGCAGTACTTC. The encoded protein is CASTVRGYEQYF.

The chain is built from TRBV11-3 and TRBJ2-5; D may be TRBD2 (6 bases). With 5 bases removed from V and 2 bases from J, the gap between germline ends came to 15 bases. This CDR3 comprises 15 residues. The germline V gene encodes CDR1 SGHNT and CDR2 YENEEA. DNA for the CDR3: TGTGCCAGCAGCCCCGGGGGACGGGGACAAGAGACCCAGTACTTC. Encoded protein: CASSPGGRGQETQYF.

This sequence joins TRBV4-2 and TRBJ1-2; 8 nucleotides match TRBD1. The J segment lost 3 bases and the V segment lost 1 base, leaving 7 bases of the junction unmatched. Germline lookup yields CDR1 LGHNA and CDR2 YNFKEQ. CDR3 length equals 16 residues. The CDR3 DNA reads TGTGCCAGCAGCCAAGGCTCTGACAGGGGAGACTATGGCTACACCTTC. Amino acids: CASSQGSDRGDYGYTF.

V and J are TRBV10-3 and TRBJ2-7; TRBD2 is a possible D gene (6 bases). Trimming took off 3 bases at V and 10 bases at J, with 25 bases between the two ends. Germline CDR1 ENHRY, CDR2 SYGVKD. The CDR3 spans 16 residues. CDR3: CAISDSRRGTPGEQYF. In DNA, the CDR3 is TGTGCCATCAGTGACTCCCGGAGGGGCACACCAGGAGAACAGTACTTC.

The chain employs TRBV6-4 and TRBJ2-1, with 8 positions matching TRBD2. V lost 6 bases and J lost 9; bases outside the gene matches: 19. The CDR3 has 17 amino acids. Germline V gene data show CDR1 as MRHNA and CDR2 as SNTAGT. CDR3 in DNA: TGTGCCAGCAGCCCCAACGGGGGAGCGGGAGTAGTTGGTGAGCAGTTCTTC. This sequence encodes CASSPNGGAGVVGEQFF.

This chain connects TRBV7-8 to TRBJ2-2, with TRBD2 matching over 9 bases. With V trimmed by 3 bases and J by 1 base, 3 bases remained unmatched. The CDR3 contains 16 residues. Germline-derived CDR1 and CDR2 are SGHVS and FQNEAQ. In DNA form, the CDR3 reads TGTGCCAGCAGCTTCAATAGCGGGGGGAACACCGGGGAGCTGTTTTTT. Translation: CASSFNSGGNTGELFF.

This sequence joins TRBV4-2 and TRBJ2-2; 10 positions match TRBD2. Germline V gene data show CDR1 as LGHNA and CDR2 as YNFKEQ. The J segment lost 3 bases and the V segment lost 1 base, leaving 17 bases of the junction unmatched. This CDR3 comprises 21 residues. The CDR3 DNA sequence: TGTGCCAGCAGCCAAGTGGGCAGACTAGCGGGCCGAAGACTACACACCGGGGAGCTGTTTTTT. This codes for CASSQVGRLAGRRLHTGELFF.

The CDR3 loop reads CASSVGGSGGFTDTQYF. The CDR3, as DNA: TGTGCCAGCAGCGTAGGAGGTAGCGGGGGGTTCACAGATACGCAGTATTTT. The chain has TRBV9 and TRBJ2-3, with 10 bases lining up with TRBD2. This CDR3 region has 17 residues. J was trimmed by 2 bases and V by 0 bases; bases with no gene match: 6. Germline assignment: CDR1 SGDLS and CDR2 YYNGEE.

This clone was observed a handful of times. The chain joins TRBV7-2 to TRBJ1-1, with TRBD1 matching 8 bases. The CDR3 is 13 amino acids. Germline CDR1 and CDR2: SGHTA and FQGNSA. The V segment lost 0 bases and the J segment 11 bases; nucleotides outside the gene matches: 5. DNA of the CDR3: TGTGCCAGCAGCTTAGCACTCCGGGACAGGGCTTTCTTT. Residues: CASSLALRDRAFF.

The chain employs TRBV5-1 and TRBJ1-1; 10 bases are shared with TRBD1. The germline V gene has CDR1 SGHRS and CDR2 YFSETQ. J was trimmed by 7 bases and V by 4 bases; bases with no gene match: 7. This CDR3 region has 14 residues. CDR3 coding DNA: TGCGCCAGCAGCGGTGGGACAGGGGAACATGAAGCTTTCTTT. It specifies CASSGGTGEHEAFF.

CDR3 loop: CASSLGSGRPYF. In nucleotides, the CDR3 is TGTGCCAGCAGCTTAGGGTCAGGGCGGCCGTATTTT. The rearrangement joins TRBV7-8 to TRBJ2-3, with a weak D call TRBD1 (5 bases). Trimming took 1 base from V and 14 from J, leaving 13 bases between them. Germline V gives CDR1 SGHVS, CDR2 FQNEAQ. This CDR3 has 12 residues.

CDR3 sequence: CASSPFDRRAVNYGYTF. CDR3 bases: TGCGCCAGCAGCCCGTTCGACAGACGGGCGGTTAACTATGGCTACACCTTC. This chain connects TRBV5-1 to TRBJ1-2; tentatively, D is TRBD1 (5 bases). Trimming removed 4 bases at V and 1 base at J, with 20 bases between. Germline V gives CDR1 SGHRS, CDR2 YFSETQ. This CDR3 region has 17 residues.